These 4 T cell receptor beta chains were all obtained from the same sample, sequenced in a study of CD8+ T cells in alopecia areata. After isolation, RNA underwent reverse transcription to generate cDNA as the sequencing template. Data came from immunoSEQ multiplex PCR; TCRdb stores just in-frame clones and leaves some out. The sample lists about 140,000 clones; 40% to 65% were seen once. The sequences come from CD4+ T cells sorted from blood, collected at week 0. These receptors originate from a human donor with alopecia areata.

The CDR3 region has the DNA TGCAGCGTCGCCAGACGGCGGGATAGCACCTACGAGCAGTACTTC. Translating gives CSVARRRDSTYEQYF. V gene TRBV29-1 combines with J gene TRBJ2-7; possibly TRBD2 for D (6 bases). Trimming left V 6 bases short and J 2 bases short, with 20 bases between. The CDR3 sequence is 15 residues long. CDR1 and CDR2 from the germline V gene are SQVTM and ANQGSEA.

This clone was seen a single time. The chain is built from TRBV30 and TRBJ2-3; D remains ambiguous. The CDR3 contains 15 residues. V lost 1 base and J lost 2, with 13 bases in between. Per the germline V gene, CDR1 is GTSNPN and CDR2 is SVGIG (reference sequence). This CDR3 is CAWSARPMYTDTQYF. DNA for the CDR3: TGTGCCTGGAGTGCCCGACCGATGTACACAGATACGCAGTATTTT.

In regard to this clone: The sample has other DNA sequences that encode this CDR3 too. The chain carries TRBV30 and TRBJ2-7; 7 bases match TRBD2. CDR1 and CDR2 (germline): GTSNPN, SVGIG (reference sequence). V gave up 4 bases and J gave up 3 bases; unmatched junction bases: 3. There are 12 residues in the CDR3. The CDR3 loop reads CAWNRGGYEQYF. For the CDR3, the DNA is TGTGCCTGGAACCGCGGGGGCTACGAGCAGTACTTC.

This chain links TRBV6-5 with TRBJ2-1; D assignment may be TRBD1 or TRBD2 (5 bases each). There are 15 residues in the CDR3. V was pared by 2 bases and J by 5 bases, with 13 bases between. The germline gives CDR1 MNHEY, CDR2 SVGAGI. CDR3 coding DNA: TGTGCCAGCAGTTACCGCCTGCGAGGGGACAATGAGCAGTTCTTC. Residues: CASSYRLRGDNEQFF.